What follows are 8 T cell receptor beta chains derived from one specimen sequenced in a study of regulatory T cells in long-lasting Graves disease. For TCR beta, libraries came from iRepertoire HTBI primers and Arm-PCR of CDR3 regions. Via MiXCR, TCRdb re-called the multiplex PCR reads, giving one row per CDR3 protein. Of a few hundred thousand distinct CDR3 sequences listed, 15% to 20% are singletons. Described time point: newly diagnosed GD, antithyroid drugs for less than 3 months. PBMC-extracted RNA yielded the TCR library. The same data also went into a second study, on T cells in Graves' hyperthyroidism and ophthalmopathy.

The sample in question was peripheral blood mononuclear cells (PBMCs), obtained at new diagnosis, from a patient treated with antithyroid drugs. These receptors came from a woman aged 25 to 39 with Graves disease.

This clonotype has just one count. Written as DNA, the CDR3 is TGTGCCAGCAGCACCGGGACAGGGGTAAATTCACCCCTCCACTTT. Translating it yields CASSTGTGVNSPLHF. The chain couples TRBV7-2 to TRBJ1-6; 10 bases line up with TRBD1. CDR3 length equals 15 residues. CDR1 and CDR2 (germline): SGHTA, FQGNSA. V trimming: 5 bases; J trimming: 7 bases; junction bases outside the gene matches: 5.

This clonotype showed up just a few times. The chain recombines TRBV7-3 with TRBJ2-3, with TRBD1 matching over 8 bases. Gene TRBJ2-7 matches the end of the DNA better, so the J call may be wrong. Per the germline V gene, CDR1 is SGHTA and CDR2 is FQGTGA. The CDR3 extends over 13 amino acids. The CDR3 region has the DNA TGTGCCAGCAGCTTGATGACAGGGGTCGAGCAGTACTTC. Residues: CASSLMTGVEQYF.

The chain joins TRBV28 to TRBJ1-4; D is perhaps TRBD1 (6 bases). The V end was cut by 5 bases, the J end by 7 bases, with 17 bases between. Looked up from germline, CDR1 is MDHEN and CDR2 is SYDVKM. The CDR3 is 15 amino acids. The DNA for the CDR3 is TGTGCCAGCAGTGCCCCAGGGGTCCGTAGTGAAAAACTGTTTTTT. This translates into CASSAPGVRSEKLFF.

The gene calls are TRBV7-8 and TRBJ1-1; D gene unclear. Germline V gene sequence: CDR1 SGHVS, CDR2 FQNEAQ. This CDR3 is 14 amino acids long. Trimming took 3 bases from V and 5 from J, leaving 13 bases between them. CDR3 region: CASSLGTQLTEAFF. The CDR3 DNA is TGTGCCAGCAGCTTGGGCACCCAGTTAACTGAAGCTTTCTTT.

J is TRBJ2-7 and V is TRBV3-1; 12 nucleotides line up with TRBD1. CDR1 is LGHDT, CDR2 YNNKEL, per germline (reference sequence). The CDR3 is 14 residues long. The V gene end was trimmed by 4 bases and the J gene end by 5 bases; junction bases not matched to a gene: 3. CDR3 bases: TGTGCCAGCAGCCTTCGGGACAGGGGGCACGAGCAGTACTTC. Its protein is CASSLRDRGHEQYF.

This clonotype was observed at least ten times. Here the CDR3 reads CASSQDPSFGYTF. The CDR3 DNA reads as TGTGCCAGCAGCCAAGATCCAAGTTTTGGCTACACCTTC. The chain carries TRBV3-1 and TRBJ1-2; D is undetermined. The V end was cut by 0 bases, the J end by 7 bases, with 9 bases between. CDR3 length: 13 residues. Germline CDR1 and CDR2: LGHDT and YNNKEL (reference sequence).

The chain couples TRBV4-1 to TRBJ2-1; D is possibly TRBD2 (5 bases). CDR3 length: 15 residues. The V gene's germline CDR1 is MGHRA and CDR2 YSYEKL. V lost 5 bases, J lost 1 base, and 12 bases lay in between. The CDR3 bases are TGCGCCAGCAGCTCTGGGTGGACTTCCTACAATGAGCAGTTCTTC. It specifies CASSSGWTSYNEQFF.

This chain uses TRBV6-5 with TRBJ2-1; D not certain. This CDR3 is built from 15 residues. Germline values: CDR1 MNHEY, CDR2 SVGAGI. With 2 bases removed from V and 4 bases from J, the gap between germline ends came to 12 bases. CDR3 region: CASSYDSNLYNEQFF. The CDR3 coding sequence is TGTGCCAGCAGTTACGACTCCAACCTTTACAATGAGCAGTTCTTC.